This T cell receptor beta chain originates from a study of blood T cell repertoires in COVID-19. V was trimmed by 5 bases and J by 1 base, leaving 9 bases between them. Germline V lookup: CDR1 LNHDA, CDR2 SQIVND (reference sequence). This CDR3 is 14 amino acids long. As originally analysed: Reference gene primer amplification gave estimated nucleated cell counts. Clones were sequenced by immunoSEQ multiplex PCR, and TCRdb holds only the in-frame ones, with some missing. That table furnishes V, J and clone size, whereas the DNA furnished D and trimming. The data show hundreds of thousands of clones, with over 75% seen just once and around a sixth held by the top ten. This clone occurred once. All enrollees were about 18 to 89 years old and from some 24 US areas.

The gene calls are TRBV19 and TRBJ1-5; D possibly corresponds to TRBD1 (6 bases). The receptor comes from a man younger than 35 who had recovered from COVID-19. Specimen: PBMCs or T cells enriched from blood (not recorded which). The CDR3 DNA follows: TGTGCCAGTAGTGACGACAGGAGCAATCAGCCCCAGCATTTT. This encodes CASSDDRSNQPQHF.